These 21 T cell receptor beta chains were all obtained from the same sample, sequenced in a study of cytomegalovirus exposure and HLA in healthy donors. TCRdb's table, derived via immunoSEQ multiplex PCR, lists solely in-frame clones and lacks some. The sample lists about 260,000 clones; 90% were seen once. The specimen sequenced was PBMCs. These receptors were obtained from a woman in her 30s in good health and CMV-seronegative.

DNA for the CDR3: TGTGCCAGCAGTTACGAGGGAGGGCCCACCGGGGAGCTGTTTTTT. Translated, it gives CASSYEGGPTGELFF. The chain carries TRBV6-5 and TRBJ2-2; 7 positions agree with TRBD2. V dropped 2 bases and J dropped 4; count of bases not matched to a gene: 4. CDR3 length: 15 amino acids. Germline V gene data show CDR1 as MNHEY and CDR2 as SVGAGI.

V gene TRBV27 combines with J gene TRBJ2-7; D remains ambiguous. Germline values: CDR1 MNHEY, CDR2 SMNVEV (reference sequence). Trimming took 5 bases from V and 3 from J, leaving 11 bases between them. This CDR3 region has 13 residues. CDR3 coding DNA: TGTGCCAGCAGTACCTACCGAGGCTACGAGCAGTACTTC. Residues: CASSTYRGYEQYF.

V usage is TRBV6-5 and J usage is TRBJ2-5; D unresolved. V lost 5 bases, J lost 3 bases, and 4 bases lay in between. Per the germline V gene, CDR1 is MNHEY and CDR2 is SVGAGI. The CDR3 is made up of 11 amino acids. DNA for the CDR3: TGTGCCAGCAGTACAGAAGAGACCCAGTACTTC. Protein sequence: CASSTEETQYF.

This chain connects TRBV10-3 to TRBJ2-3; 9 bases are a match to TRBD1. This CDR3 contains 16 residues. The V gene's germline CDR1 is ENHRY and CDR2 SYGVKD. V trimming: 5 bases; J trimming: 0 bases; junction bases outside the gene matches: 6. The CDR3 reads CAISSRDRASTDTQYF. The CDR3 region has the DNA TGTGCCATCAGTAGTCGGGACAGGGCTAGCACAGATACGCAGTATTTT.

This rearrangement joins TRBV27 to TRBJ1-2; no reliable D call. Germline V gene data show CDR1 as MNHEY and CDR2 as SMNVEV (reference sequence). The CDR3 has 14 amino acids. The ends were cut back, 2 bases at V and 5 bases at J, with 12 bases in the middle. The CDR3 DNA reads TGTGCCAGCAGTTTACTGGGTCCTGAGTATGGCTACACCTTC. Translating it yields CASSLLGPEYGYTF.

V and J are TRBV12-5 and TRBJ1-1, with unresolved D. This CDR3 has 11 amino acids. Trimming removed 6 bases from V and 3 bases from J, with 5 bases in between. Per the germline V gene, CDR1 is LGHNT and CDR2 is FRNRAP. The CDR3 loop is CASGVDTEAFF. CDR3 coding DNA: TGTGCTAGTGGCGTAGACACTGAAGCTTTCTTT.

The chain combines TRBV6-6 with TRBJ1-1, with D uncertain. V dropped 7 bases and J dropped 4 bases, with 19 bases sitting between them. Germline V CDR1 and CDR2: MNHNY, SVGAGI (reference sequence). The CDR3 covers 15 residues. In DNA form, the CDR3 reads TGTGCCAGCAACCCCGAGGGAGTGGGTGGCACTGAAGCTTTCTTT. Translating gives CASNPEGVGGTEAFF.

This clone was detected a few times. The chain has TRBV28 and TRBJ1-4; D gene ambiguous. V lost 3 bases, J lost 5 bases, and 13 bases lay in between. Germline V gives CDR1 MDHEN, CDR2 SYDVKM. The CDR3 loop spans 15 amino acids. CDR3 region: CASSFSNPGNEKLFF. The CDR3 bases are TGTGCCAGCAGTTTCTCAAATCCGGGGAATGAAAAACTGTTTTTT. Looking up the rest from reference TRBV28 and TRBJ1-4 gives the full variable domain: DVKVTQSSRYLVKRTGEKVFLECVQDMDHENMFWYRQDPGLGLRLIYFSYDVKMKEKGDIPEGYSVSREKKERFSLILESASTNQTSMYLCASSFSNPGNEKLFFGSGTQLSVL.

There are a few counts of this clone. This sequence joins TRBV27 and TRBJ2-2; 7 nucleotides match TRBD2. Germline V gives CDR1 MNHEY, CDR2 SMNVEV (reference sequence). The length of the CDR3 is 14 residues. With 6 bases clipped from V and 4 bases from J, the junction kept 5 bases outside the gene matches. The CDR3 sequence: CASSLAAITGELFF. Written as DNA, the CDR3 is TGTGCCAGCAGCCTAGCGGCGATCACCGGGGAGCTGTTTTTT.

This sequence joins TRBV28 and TRBJ1-5; the D is unclear. V dropped 11 bases and J dropped 1 base, with 18 bases sitting between them. CDR3 length equals 15 residues. Germline values: CDR1 MDHEN, CDR2 SYDVKM. This CDR3 reads CACSLTIASNQPQHF. Written as DNA, the CDR3 is TGTGCCTGCTCACTCACCATAGCCAGCAATCAGCCCCAGCATTTT.

The chain joins TRBV7-6 to TRBJ2-7, with D possibly being TRBD1 or TRBD2 (5 bases each). Trimming took 5 bases from V and 4 from J, leaving 18 bases between them. The germline gives CDR1 SGHVS, CDR2 FNYEAQ. CDR3 size: 15 residues. CDR3 nucleotides: TGTGCCAGCAGCCCCGGGGCGCCAGCGCATTACGAGCAGTACTTC. Translation gives CASSPGAPAHYEQYF.

V and J are TRBV7-9 and TRBJ2-7, with 7 bases that match TRBD1. V gave up 5 bases and J gave up 12 bases; unmatched junction bases: 7. Germline V CDR1 and CDR2: SEHNR, FQNEAQ (reference sequence). The CDR3 totals 11 residues. The CDR3 DNA reads TGTGCCAGCAGCCCCCACAGGGGTATGTACTTC. It specifies CASSPHRGMYF.

The table lists this clone with a count of one. The chain joins TRBV27 to TRBJ2-7; 7 bases fit TRBD1. Germline CDR1 is MNHEY and CDR2 is SMNVEV (reference sequence). J lost 5 bases, V lost 5 bases, and 6 bases had no gene match. The CDR3 runs to 13 residues. CDR3 protein: CASSPNRGNEQYF. CDR3 bases: TGTGCCAGCAGTCCCAACAGGGGCAACGAGCAGTACTTC.

The CDR3 reads CASGLLPGGGNEQFF. The DNA for the CDR3 is TGTGCTAGTGGTTTGCTGCCGGGAGGGGGCAATGAGCAGTTCTTC. This chain uses TRBV12-5 with TRBJ2-1, with 8 bases that match TRBD2. Trimming at V came to 2 bases and at J to 6 bases, leaving 6 bases not matched to a gene. This CDR3 is 15 amino acids long. Germline V gene sequence: CDR1 LGHNT, CDR2 FRNRAP.

The chain couples TRBV19 to TRBJ2-2; TRBD2 matches at 9 bases. Per germline, CDR1 LNHDA and CDR2 SQIVND (reference sequence). The CDR3 covers 17 residues. V shed 4 bases and J 0 bases; nucleotides not matched to a gene: 6. The CDR3 protein is CASSTGGRATNTGELFF. CDR3 sequence (DNA): TGTGCCAGTAGTACTGGCGGGAGGGCCACGAACACCGGGGAGCTGTTTTTT.

V gene TRBV28 combines with J gene TRBJ2-7; D uncertain. The CDR3 has 13 amino acids. The V end lost 3 bases, the J end lost 6 bases, and 12 bases lay between the germline ends. Germline assignment: CDR1 MDHEN and CDR2 SYDVKM. The CDR3 loop reads CASSFPERREQYF. The CDR3 DNA reads as TGTGCCAGCAGTTTTCCGGAACGACGCGAGCAGTACTTC.

This clone was seen a handful of times. The chain recombines TRBV19 with TRBJ2-1; TRBD1 agrees at 12 bases. Germline V gene sequence: CDR1 LNHDA, CDR2 SQIVND (reference sequence). With V trimmed by 4 bases and J by 7 bases, 8 bases remained unmatched. The CDR3 extends over 16 amino acids. As DNA, the CDR3 is TGTGCCAGTAGTAATCCGGGACAGGGGGCGTGGAATGAGCAGTTCTTC. Translating it yields CASSNPGQGAWNEQFF.

This rearrangement joins TRBV4-2 to TRBJ2-5, with 8 nucleotides matching TRBD2. This CDR3 has 16 amino acids. CDR1 is LGHNA and CDR2 is YNFKEQ in the germline V gene. V trimming: 3 bases; J trimming: 2 bases; junction bases outside the gene matches: 8. CDR3 bases: TGTGCCAGCAGCCACCCCTCGGGACTAGTGCAAGAGACCCAGTACTTC. As protein: CASSHPSGLVQETQYF.

The chain is built from TRBV28 and TRBJ1-5, with D maybe TRBD1 (5 bases). Deletions cut 7 bases from V and 1 base from J, with 17 bases between. The CDR3 length is 16 residues. Per germline, CDR1 MDHEN and CDR2 SYDVKM. CDR3 in amino acids: CASTLWGRGSNQPQHF. In DNA form, the CDR3 reads TGTGCCAGCACCCTGTGGGGACGAGGGAGCAATCAGCCCCAGCATTTT.

This clone has a single count. CDR3 nucleotide sequence: TGTGCCAGCAGGGGGGGTAGCACAGATACGCAGTATTTT. It codes for CASRGGSTDTQYF. The chain has TRBV7-3 and TRBJ2-3; weak D call: TRBD2 (6 bases). In germline, CDR1 is SGHTA, CDR2 FQGTGA. Trimming cost V 6 bases and J 0 bases, with 7 bases left between them. This CDR3 contains 13 residues.

This clone was seen only a few times. In DNA, the CDR3 is TGTGCCAGCAGCTTAGGAGGGGGCCTCTACGAGCAGTACTTC. Its translation: CASSLGGGLYEQYF. The V gene is TRBV7-8, the J gene TRBJ2-7, with 7 bases aligning to TRBD1. The CDR3 contains 14 residues. With V trimmed by 1 base and J by 3 bases, 3 bases remained unmatched. Germline lookup yields CDR1 SGHVS and CDR2 FQNEAQ.